The 25 T cell receptor beta chains reported below all come from one sample, sequenced in a study of cytomegalovirus exposure and HLA in healthy donors. Vbeta (60) and Jbeta (13) primers were used in the PCR. Method: immunoSEQ multiplex PCR; TCRdb's copy keeps in-frame clones and lacks some. The repertoire consists of fewer than 200,000 clones, with roughly 80% occurring once and the leading ten covering around 4.4%. The sequencing input was PBMCs. Receptors were obtained from a woman in her 50s in good health and CMV-seropositive.

The chain employs TRBV28 and TRBJ2-7, with D possibly matching TRBD2 (7 bases). The CDR3 runs to 16 residues. The V gene lost 6 bases and the J gene lost 2 bases, with 20 bases spanning the gap. The germline gives CDR1 MDHEN, CDR2 SYDVKM. CDR3 sequence (DNA): TGTGCCAGCAGATCTGGGGGGGGGCGCGGGACCTACGAGCAGTACTTC. Amino acid sequence: CASRSGGGRGTYEQYF.

This clone was observed once. The chain has TRBV2 and TRBJ2-3; TRBD2 matches 7 bases. V dropped 5 bases and J dropped 0; count of bases not matched to a gene: 8. Looked up from germline, CDR1 is SNHLY and CDR2 is FYNNEI. The CDR3 has 16 amino acids. Here the CDR3 reads CASSPGLQTSTDTQYF. Here the CDR3 DNA reads TGTGCCAGCAGTCCGGGACTACAAACTAGCACAGATACGCAGTATTTT.

The J gene is TRBJ2-7, the V gene TRBV11-2; 7 nucleotides align to TRBD1. Unmatched junction bases numbered 8, after V lost 4 bases and J lost 2 bases. In germline, CDR1 is SGHAT, CDR2 FQNNGV. The CDR3 runs to 15 residues. In DNA form, the CDR3 reads TGTGCCAGCAGCTCCCAATACAGGGGTACCTACGAGCAGTACTTC. Protein product: CASSSQYRGTYEQYF.

This clone was detected only once. This chain uses TRBV7-9 with TRBJ2-1; possible D gene TRBD1, 6 bases. This CDR3 is built from 12 residues. The germline gives CDR1 SEHNR, CDR2 FQNEAQ (reference sequence). V shed 5 bases and J shed 16 bases, with 18 bases lying between them. The CDR3 region has the DNA TGTGCCAGCAGCCCCGGGGTGGGGGCTGGCTTCTTC. Translated, it gives CASSPGVGAGFF.

The V call is TRBV11-2, the J call TRBJ2-7, with TRBD1 identical over 11 bases. The germline CDR1 and CDR2 sequences are SGHAT and FQNNGV. The length of the CDR3 is 15 residues. The V gene end was trimmed by 5 bases and the J gene end by 2 bases; junction bases not matched to a gene: 5. In nucleotides, the CDR3 is TGTGCCAGCAGCGAAGGACAGGGGGCCCCCTACGAGCAGTACTTC. Amino acid sequence: CASSEGQGAPYEQYF.

This clone was detected only once. The chain uses TRBV6-6 and TRBJ1-4; 7 bases align to TRBD1. From germline, CDR1 is MNHNY and CDR2 SVGAGI (reference sequence). J gave up 4 bases and V 6 bases, and 8 bases lay outside the gene matches. This CDR3 contains 15 residues. The CDR3 nucleotides read TGTGCCAGCAGACGGACCCGGGACAGTAATGAAAAACTGTTTTTT. Amino acid sequence: CASRRTRDSNEKLFF.

The CDR3 region is CSVPGTGVLHEQYF. The CDR3 DNA reads TGCAGCGTTCCCGGGACAGGGGTTCTCCACGAGCAGTACTTC. This chain uses TRBV29-1 with TRBJ2-7; 10 bases are shared with TRBD1. Germline V gene lookup returns CDR1 SQVTM and CDR2 ANQGSEA. The CDR3 is 14 amino acids. Unmatched junction bases numbered 9, after V lost 5 bases and J lost 5 bases.

This chain links TRBV5-1 with TRBJ2-7; 7 bases align to TRBD2. The CDR3 runs to 14 residues. With 3 bases clipped from V and 3 bases from J, the junction kept 6 bases outside the gene matches. Looked up from germline, CDR1 is SGHRS and CDR2 is YFSETQ. The CDR3 nucleotides read TGCGCCAGCAGCTGGGAGGGTGAGGGCTACGAGCAGTACTTC. Translated: CASSWEGEGYEQYF.

The chain joins TRBV5-4 to TRBJ1-2; TRBD1 agrees at 12 bases. This CDR3 contains 16 residues. The germline CDR1 and CDR2 sequences are SGHNT and YYREEE (reference sequence). Trimming removed 4 bases from V and 4 bases from J; junction bases left unmatched: 8. The CDR3: CASSVGQGASVYGYTF. The CDR3 region has the DNA TGTGCCAGCAGCGTGGGACAGGGGGCAAGTGTCTATGGCTACACCTTC. Looking up the rest from reference TRBV5-4 and TRBJ1-2 gives the full variable domain: ETGVTQSPTHLIKTRGQQVTLRCSSQSGHNTVSWYQQALGQGPQFIFQYYREEENGRGNFPPRFSGLQFPNYSSELNVNALELDDSALYLCASSVGQGASVYGYTFGSGTRLTVV.

This chain uses TRBV13 with TRBJ2-1, with D unclear. This CDR3 is 19 amino acids long. Germline CDR1 and CDR2: PRHDT and FYEKMQ (reference sequence). V was cut by 0 bases and J by 0 bases, with 18 bases left in between. CDR3: CASSLGFRARSSSYNEQFF. In DNA form, the CDR3 reads TGTGCCAGCAGCTTAGGTTTCCGAGCCCGTTCGAGCTCCTACAATGAGCAGTTCTTC.

The table lists this clone with a count of one. The V and J genes are TRBV6-5 and TRBJ2-1; D may be TRBD2 (6 bases). The germline V and J ends were trimmed by 6 bases and 12 bases, with 12 bases remaining between them. CDR3 length equals 11 residues. In germline, CDR1 is MNHEY, CDR2 SVGAGI. The CDR3 DNA is TGTGCCAGCAGCCCCGGGGGATGGCAGTTCTTC. This encodes CASSPGGWQFF.

This clone was detected ten times or more. The rearrangement uses TRBV4-1 and TRBJ2-3; 8 bases fit TRBD2. The CDR3 has 16 residues. After removal of 4 bases from V and 2 bases from J, the junction contained 8 bases not matched to a gene. The germline CDR1 and CDR2 sequences are MGHRA and YSYEKL. The CDR3 sequence: CASSPLLAVYTDTQYF. As DNA, the CDR3 is TGCGCCAGCAGCCCTTTACTAGCGGTGTACACAGATACGCAGTATTTT.

This clone has just one count. V gene TRBV29-1 combines with J gene TRBJ1-4; 8 bases align to TRBD1. Germline V lookup: CDR1 SQVTM, CDR2 ANQGSEA. V dropped 4 bases and J dropped 4; count of bases not matched to a gene: 11. This CDR3 contains 16 residues. As DNA, the CDR3 is TGCAGCGTTGGGGGGCGGGGGACAGGCCTTAATGAAAAACTGTTTTTT. It encodes CSVGGRGTGLNEKLFF.

The gene calls are TRBV7-9 and TRBJ1-1; D remains unclear. This CDR3 is 12 amino acids long. Germline CDR1 SEHNR, CDR2 FQNEAQ (reference sequence). Trimming took off 6 bases at V and 1 base at J, with 6 bases between the two ends. The CDR3 reads CASREGNTEAFF. The CDR3 DNA sequence: TGTGCCAGCAGAGAGGGGAACACTGAAGCTTTCTTT. Using reference TRBV7-9 and TRBJ1-1 for the parts outside the CDR3, the full variable domain is DTGVSQNPRHKITKRGQNVTFRCDPISEHNRLYWYRQTLGQGPEFLTYFQNEAQLEKSRLLSDRFSAERPKGSFSTLEIQRTEQGDSAMYLCASREGNTEAFFGQGTRLTVV.

The rearrangement links TRBV7-2 to TRBJ2-1; TRBD2 aligns across 9 bases. Germline CDR1 and CDR2: SGHTA and FQGNSA. Trimming cost V 4 bases and J 8 bases; bases outside gene matches: 3. The CDR3 has 13 amino acids. The CDR3 here is CASSWTSEHEQFF. Written as DNA, the CDR3 is TGTGCCAGCAGCTGGACTAGCGAGCATGAGCAGTTCTTC.

The rearrangement uses TRBV2 and TRBJ2-7; 8 nucleotides line up with TRBD1. The V gene end was trimmed by 6 bases and the J gene end by 3 bases; junction bases not matched to a gene: 7. The germline CDR1 and CDR2 sequences are SNHLY and FYNNEI. The CDR3 has 14 amino acids. The CDR3 protein is CASRTGTGIYEQYF. In nucleotides, the CDR3 is TGTGCCAGCAGGACCGGGACAGGAATCTACGAGCAGTACTTC. The full variable domain, completed using reference TRBV2 and TRBJ2-7, is EPEVTQTPSHQVTQMGQEVILRCVPISNHLYFYWYRQILGQKVEFLVSFYNNEISEKSEIFDDQFSVERPDGSNFTLKIRSTKLEDSAMYFCASRTGTGIYEQYFGPGTRLTVT.

This clone was observed once. The chain carries TRBV19 and TRBJ2-5; 8 nucleotides line up with TRBD1. Germline lookup yields CDR1 LNHDA and CDR2 SQIVND (reference sequence). CDR3 length equals 15 residues. Trimming cost V 4 bases and J 5 bases; bases outside gene matches: 9. In DNA form, the CDR3 reads TGTGCCAGTAGTAGAGGGGGACAGGCCGGGGAGACCCAGTACTTC. Translating gives CASSRGGQAGETQYF.

The table lists this clone with a count of one. The rearrangement links TRBV19 to TRBJ1-5; perhaps TRBD1 as D (6 bases). The CDR3 is 16 amino acids. Germline V gene data show CDR1 as LNHDA and CDR2 as SQIVND (reference sequence). V was cut by 3 bases and J by 0 bases, with 12 bases left in between. The chain's CDR3 is CASSIVQGHSNQPQHF. The CDR3 nucleotides read TGTGCCAGTAGTATCGTCCAGGGACATAGCAATCAGCCCCAGCATTTT.

The rearrangement links TRBV6-1 to TRBJ2-7, with a possible D match to TRBD1 (6 bases). CDR3 length: 14 residues. Trimming removed 7 bases at V and 0 bases at J, with 13 bases between. Germline values: CDR1 MNHNS, CDR2 SASEGT. The CDR3 bases are TGTGCCAGCACCGGACAGATGAGCTCCTACGAGCAGTACTTC. Protein sequence: CASTGQMSSYEQYF.

J is TRBJ1-4 and V is TRBV4-2; the match to TRBD1 covers 7 bases. The V segment lost 2 bases and the J segment 6 bases; nucleotides outside the gene matches: 6. CDR3 size: 15 residues. Germline V gives CDR1 LGHNA, CDR2 YNFKEQ. CDR3 sequence reads: CASSQSNRGDEKLFF. Written as DNA, the CDR3 is TGTGCCAGCAGCCAATCTAACAGGGGAGATGAAAAACTGTTTTTT.

The V gene is TRBV6-5, the J gene TRBJ2-1; 8 bases match TRBD2. CDR3 length: 14 amino acids. In germline, CDR1 is MNHEY, CDR2 SVGAGI. V lost 6 bases to trimming and J lost 4 bases; unmatched junction nucleotides: 5. CDR3 DNA sequence: TGTGCCAGCAGGGACGGGACTAGTTACAATGAGCAGTTCTTC. Its translation: CASRDGTSYNEQFF.

V and J are TRBV7-3 and TRBJ2-5; TRBD2 aligns across 9 bases. Germline values: CDR1 SGHTA, CDR2 FQGTGA. This CDR3 is 15 amino acids long. Trimming cost V 3 bases and J 7 bases; bases outside gene matches: 9. The CDR3 bases are TGTGCCAGCAGCTTGCGTGGCGGGGGGGCTGGGACCCAGTACTTC. Translating gives CASSLRGGGAGTQYF.

With respect to this clone: The junction differs from germline at one of its ends, possibly a read error. CDR3 DNA sequence: TGTTCCAGCAGCTATCAGAACACTGAAGCTTTCTTT. Amino acid sequence: CSSSYQNTEAFF. The gene calls are TRBV7-9 and TRBJ1-1, with D hard to call. In germline, CDR1 is SEHNR, CDR2 FQNEAQ (reference sequence). The CDR3 is 12 residues long.

V is TRBV27 and J is TRBJ1-1; tentatively, D is TRBD1 (5 bases). This CDR3 has 14 amino acids. Germline V CDR1 and CDR2: MNHEY, SMNVEV (reference sequence). The ends were cut back, 6 bases at V and 1 base at J, with 12 bases in the middle. CDR3 protein: CASRPGKGNTEAFF. CDR3 DNA: TGTGCCAGCAGACCAGGGAAGGGGAACACTGAAGCTTTCTTT.

The J gene is TRBJ1-2, the V gene TRBV28; D not resolved. The CDR3 is 12 amino acids. Trimming pared 5 bases from V and 7 bases from J, leaving 11 bases between. Germline V CDR1 and CDR2: MDHEN, SYDVKM. The CDR3 protein is CASSLTLVGYTF. For the CDR3, the DNA is TGTGCCAGCAGTCTGACTTTAGTTGGCTACACCTTC.